This is a list of T cell receptor beta chains from one sample in a study of OX40 agonist ivuxolimab in advanced cancers. Generated by immunoSEQ multiplex PCR, the TCRdb table keeps only in-frame clones and is missing some. Found here are about 98,000 clones, 87% of them singletons; the top ten hold under 0.55%. The sequencing here drew on CD4+ or CD8+ T cells sorted from blood, taken in a trial of the OX40 agonist ivuxolimab. These receptors came from an adult with an advanced solid tumor such as melanoma, head and neck, liver or kidney cancer. Both conserved end residues are part of each CDR3. The D gene is left open where the match is weak. The listing skips clone size in some rows; elsewhere it reads once, few, many or a size class.

abundance	v_gene	j_gene	d_gene	CDR3nt	CDR3aa
NA	TRBV18	TRBJ1-1	NA	TGTGCCAGCTCATTTGACGGACAGTTGAACACTGAAGCTTTCTTT	CASSFDGQLNTEAFF
NA	TRBV7-2	TRBJ2-3	NA	TGTGCCAGCAGCTTTGATAGTGGGGGGAGCACAGATACGCAGTATTTT	CASSFDSGGSTDTQYF
medium-sized	TRBV2	TRBJ1-1	NA	TGTGCCAGCAGACTAAACGCGGACACTGAAGCTTTCTTT	CASRLNADTEAFF
NA	TRBV9	TRBJ2-1	NA	TGTGCCAGCACCAAGAATGCGGGGCTTAATGAGCAGTTCTTC	CASTKNAGLNEQFF
NA	TRBV19	TRBJ2-5	NA	TGTGCCAGTAGTATAGGCCAGAAAGAGACCCAGTACTTC	CASSIGQKETQYF
NA	TRBV7-9	TRBJ2-7	TRBD1	TGTGCCAGCAGCTTAGCGTTGCCAGGGGGTATTTACGAGCAGTACTTC	CASSLALPGGIYEQYF
NA	TRBV10-1	TRBJ2-1	TRBD2	TGCGCCAGCAGCGGACTAGGGACGGACAATGAGCAGTTCTTC	CASSGLGTDNEQFF
NA	TRBV18	TRBJ2-5	NA	TGTGCCAGCTCACCACCGAACTTTAAAGAGACCCAGTACTTC	CASSPPNFKETQYF
NA	TRBV2	TRBJ1-5	TRBD1	TGTGCCACTTCCGGGACAGGGGCAGGTCAGCCCCAGCATTTT	CATSGTGAGQPQHF
NA	TRBV5-4	TRBJ1-1	NA	TGTGCCAGCAGCTCGACGGAGAACACTGAAGCTTTCTTT	CASSSTENTEAFF
NA	TRBV7-2	TRBJ1-2	TRBD1	TGTGCCAGCAGCTTTAACAGGGGGAGGTCGGGAGGCTACACCTTC	CASSFNRGRSGGYTF
NA	TRBV12-5	TRBJ2-7	TRBD1	TGTGCTAGTGGCCGCGTCCGGGACAGGTTCTACGAGCAGTACTTC	CASGRVRDRFYEQYF
NA	TRBV6-6	TRBJ1-4	TRBD1	TGTGCCAGCAGACCCGGATCGGGGACAGACAATGAAAAACTGTTTTTT	CASRPGSGTDNEKLFF
NA	TRBV18	TRBJ1-1	NA	TGTGCCAGCTTACCAGTCCCCACGGGGACTGAAGCTTTCTTT	CASLPVPTGTEAFF
NA	TRBV18	TRBJ1-1	NA	TGTGCCAGCTCACCGGCGACCCACAACCTGGGAGCTTTCTTT	CASSPATHNLGAFF
NA	TRBV29-1	TRBJ2-5	NA	TGCAGCGTTTCGAGAGGGTTCCAAGAGACCCAGTACTTC	CSVSRGFQETQYF
NA	TRBV9	TRBJ2-7	NA	TGTGCCAGCAGCGTAGGACAGTTTCCCTACGAGCAGTACTTC	CASSVGQFPYEQYF